This T cell receptor (beta chain) comes out of a study of cytomegalovirus exposure and HLA in healthy donors (dated by TCRdb to 2016 to 2017). About the study as a whole: The 666 repertoires of the first cohort and the 95 to 150 validation repertoires were produced on the same platform, according to a later analysis. The study aimed to test whether signatures of past pathogen exposure could be identified by cataloging public T cell receptors. A separate validation cohort of some 130 different subjects was used in addition to the roughly 620-subject first cohort. To predict cytomegalovirus infection status, the study brought together high-throughput TCR immunosequencing, statistical association of individual TCRs with disease status, and machine learning.

The CDR3, from cysteine to phenylalanine, totals 13 residues. Only CDR3 DNA is held: 39 bases, read in frame from base 1. CDR1 and CDR2 are read off the germline V gene as SQVTM and ANQGSEA. The germline V and J ends show losses of 7 bases and 6 bases respectively, and no gene match explains 11 bases of the junction. The donors belonged to the validation cohort of 120 subjects, which was separate from the roughly 670-subject first cohort. On the study overall, not on this receptor specifically: The authors suggested that the approach could potentially be generalized to other disease states and immunological phenotypes. The study listed 164 TCR beta chains as associated with cytomegalovirus. In a later analysis, TCRs clustered in the first cohort were found to also tend to co-occur in the 130 or so validation repertoires, with 94% of cluster scores above 0. Most TCR sequences were seen in very few donors, while some public TCRs were found in many individuals. Cytomegalovirus status was reported to be diagnosed by the classifier with high specificity and sensitivity in both the original and validation cohorts. A few of the identified cytomegalovirus-associated TCR beta chains were confirmed in vitro to be specific for cytomegalovirus antigens. The validation cohort had no HLA typing available for a later analysis, so co-occurrence within that cohort was assessed over all 120 repertoires.

About this clone itself: The antigen this receptor binds is unknown. No much larger clonotype is one base removed from it; base qualities were not supplied.

The method behind the library was the immunoSEQ multiplex PCR assay. The authors' analysis ran thus. To diagnose cytomegalovirus status from the catalog of TCR beta chain sequences, a statistical classification framework was built. TCRdb re-hosts the immuneACCESS table, in-frame sequences only. Its copies lack some clones; in the studies checked, an unresolved V gene accounts for under half of them, and the cause for the rest is not known. V, J and clone size derive from that table, while D and trimming were established from the DNA sequence. The sample yields some 180,000 clones; around nine tenths were counted once. In total, the top ten clones hold 7.2% of the sample.

Input material: PBMCs. The TCR was taken from a man aged 25 to 45 in good health and CMV-seropositive. The rearranged segments are TRBV29-1 and TRBJ2-7; a stretch of 8 junction bases matches TRBD1. CDR3 sequence: CSAIRQGTSEQYF. The DNA sequence is given as TGCAGCGCCATACGACAGGGGACGAGCGAGCAGTACTTC.